Listed here are 13 T cell receptor beta chains from one sample, sequenced in a study of glioma-infiltrating T cells after dendritic cell vaccination. The assay was immunoSEQ multiplex PCR, and TCRdb's table has in-frame clones only and misses some. This sample has about 67,000 clones, with around 81% found just once. The sample here was blood, taken before dendritic cell vaccination. These receptors were obtained from a human donor with glioblastoma.

The chain combines TRBV7-8 with TRBJ2-5; TRBD1 matches at 10 bases. Trimming took 5 bases from V and 5 from J; bases not matched to a gene: 14. Germline-derived CDR1 and CDR2 are SGHVS and FQNEAQ. This CDR3 is built from 17 residues. This chain's CDR3 is CASSQTTTGGDEETQYF. The CDR3 nucleotides are TGTGCCAGCAGCCAAACTACGACAGGGGGCGATGAGGAGACCCAGTACTTC.

V gene TRBV5-6 combines with J gene TRBJ2-5; the D is unclear. Germline CDR1 SGHDT, CDR2 YYEEEE. The CDR3 has 15 amino acids. The V gene lost 0 bases and the J gene lost 2 bases, with 11 bases spanning the gap. The CDR3 bases are TGTGCCAGCAGCTTGGAAAGAGTCCGACAAGAGACCCAGTACTTC. This encodes CASSLERVRQETQYF. Full variable domain (remainder filled in from reference TRBV5-6 and TRBJ2-5): DAGVTQSPTHLIKTRGQQVTLRCSPKSGHDTVSWYQQALGQGPQFIFQYYEEEERQRGNFPDRFSGHQFPNYSSELNVNALLLGDSALYLCASSLERVRQETQYFGPGTRLLVL.

This clone was seen only a few times. V and J are TRBV19 and TRBJ1-6; 7 bases line up with TRBD1. From germline, CDR1 is LNHDA and CDR2 SQIVND (reference sequence). The CDR3 contains 14 residues. The V gene end was trimmed by 3 bases and the J gene end by 10 bases; junction bases not matched to a gene: 6. The CDR3 DNA is TGTGCCAGTAGTATCGGGACAGCTGGATCACCCCTCCACTTT. Protein sequence: CASSIGTAGSPLHF.

The CDR3 here is CASSIQVGTEAFF. The CDR3, as DNA: TGTGCCAGTAGTATTCAGGTCGGCACTGAAGCTTTCTTT. V gene TRBV19 combines with J gene TRBJ1-1; D is undetermined. Germline-derived CDR1 and CDR2 are LNHDA and SQIVND (reference sequence). V was shortened by 3 bases and J by 4 bases, with 9 bases between the two germline ends. CDR3 length: 13 amino acids.

The rearrangement joins TRBV6-6 to TRBJ2-3; D may be TRBD2 (7 bases). The germline gives CDR1 MNHNY, CDR2 SVGAGI (reference sequence). The CDR3 sequence is 15 residues long. V lost 2 bases, J lost 4 bases, and 13 bases lay in between. The CDR3: CASSYGGGRADTQYF. The CDR3 DNA reads as TGTGCCAGCAGTTACGGGGGGGGCCGGGCAGATACGCAGTATTTT.

The chain links TRBV2 to TRBJ1-1; 7 bases agree with TRBD1. Germline V CDR1 and CDR2: SNHLY, FYNNEI. J gave up 4 bases and V 5 bases, and 10 bases lay outside the gene matches. The CDR3 consists of 15 residues. Here the CDR3 DNA reads TGTGCCAGCAGTAGACAGGGTGAGGGGGTCACTGAAGCTTTCTTT. Translating gives CASSRQGEGVTEAFF.

The chain couples TRBV27 to TRBJ1-2; D perhaps matches TRBD1 (5 bases). The germline V and J ends were trimmed by 2 bases and 6 bases, with 10 bases remaining between them. Per the germline V gene, CDR1 is MNHEY and CDR2 is SMNVEV (reference sequence). This CDR3 is built from 13 residues. The CDR3 protein is CASSLQGLDGYTF. As DNA, the CDR3 is TGTGCCAGCAGTTTACAGGGCCTGGATGGCTACACCTTC.

This chain connects TRBV20-1 to TRBJ2-7, with a weak D call TRBD2 (5 bases). This CDR3 spans 11 amino acids. CDR1 and CDR2 from the germline V gene are DFQATT and SNEGSKA (reference sequence). V was trimmed by 3 bases and J by 6 bases, leaving 9 bases between them. Here the CDR3 reads CSASLSGEQYF. The DNA of the CDR3 is TGCAGTGCTAGTTTAAGCGGCGAGCAGTACTTC.

The genes are TRBV11-1 and TRBJ2-7; D is uncertain. V gave up 4 bases and J gave up 0 bases, with 10 bases separating them. The CDR3 has 14 amino acids. CDR1 and CDR2 (germline): SGHAT, FQDESV (reference sequence). The CDR3 here is CASSSTMASYEQYF. CDR3 coding DNA: TGTGCCAGCAGCTCTACTATGGCCTCCTACGAGCAGTACTTC. Based on the CDR3 plus reference TRBV11-1 and TRBJ2-7, the full variable domain is EAEVAQSPRYKITEKSQAVAFWCDPISGHATLYWYRQILGQGPELLVQFQDESVVDDSQLPKDRFSAERLKGVDSTLKIQPAELGDSAMYLCASSSTMASYEQYFGPGTRLTVT.

The CDR3 protein is CASSKQGVDEKLFF. Here the CDR3 DNA reads TGTGCCAGCAGCAAACAGGGTGTGGATGAAAAACTGTTTTTT. J is TRBJ1-4 and V is TRBV9, with a weak D call TRBD1 (6 bases). The germline CDR1 and CDR2 sequences are SGDLS and YYNGEE. The CDR3 covers 14 residues. V lost 4 bases to trimming and J lost 6 bases, with 13 bases between them.

This chain connects TRBV2 to TRBJ1-4, with 10 bases aligning to TRBD1. Germline loops: CDR1 SNHLY, CDR2 FYNNEI. The V gene end was trimmed by 3 bases and the J gene end by 8 bases; junction bases not matched to a gene: 3. The CDR3 loop spans 14 amino acids. The CDR3 nucleotides read TGTGCCAGCAGTGATGGGACAGGGGAGGAAAAACTGTTTTTT. Translation gives CASSDGTGEEKLFF.

Only a few counts were recorded for this clone. The V call is TRBV10-1, the J call TRBJ1-1; D is unresolved. Germline CDR1 WNHNN, CDR2 SYGVQD (reference sequence). V was pared by 9 bases and J by 5 bases, with 22 bases between. The CDR3 extends over 15 amino acids. In DNA, the CDR3 is TGCGCCAGACTATTGGACCGCTGCGAGGGAACTGAAGCTTTCTTT. It translates to CARLLDRCEGTEAFF.

V and J are TRBV30 and TRBJ1-2; 7 nucleotides agree with TRBD1. Germline V gene data show CDR1 as GTSNPN and CDR2 as SVGIG (reference sequence). The CDR3 has 14 residues. V shed 0 bases and J 4 bases; nucleotides not matched to a gene: 5. The CDR3 nucleotides are TGTGCCTGGAGTGTCCTCACAGGGGTCTATGGCTACACCTTC. The encoded protein is CAWSVLTGVYGYTF.